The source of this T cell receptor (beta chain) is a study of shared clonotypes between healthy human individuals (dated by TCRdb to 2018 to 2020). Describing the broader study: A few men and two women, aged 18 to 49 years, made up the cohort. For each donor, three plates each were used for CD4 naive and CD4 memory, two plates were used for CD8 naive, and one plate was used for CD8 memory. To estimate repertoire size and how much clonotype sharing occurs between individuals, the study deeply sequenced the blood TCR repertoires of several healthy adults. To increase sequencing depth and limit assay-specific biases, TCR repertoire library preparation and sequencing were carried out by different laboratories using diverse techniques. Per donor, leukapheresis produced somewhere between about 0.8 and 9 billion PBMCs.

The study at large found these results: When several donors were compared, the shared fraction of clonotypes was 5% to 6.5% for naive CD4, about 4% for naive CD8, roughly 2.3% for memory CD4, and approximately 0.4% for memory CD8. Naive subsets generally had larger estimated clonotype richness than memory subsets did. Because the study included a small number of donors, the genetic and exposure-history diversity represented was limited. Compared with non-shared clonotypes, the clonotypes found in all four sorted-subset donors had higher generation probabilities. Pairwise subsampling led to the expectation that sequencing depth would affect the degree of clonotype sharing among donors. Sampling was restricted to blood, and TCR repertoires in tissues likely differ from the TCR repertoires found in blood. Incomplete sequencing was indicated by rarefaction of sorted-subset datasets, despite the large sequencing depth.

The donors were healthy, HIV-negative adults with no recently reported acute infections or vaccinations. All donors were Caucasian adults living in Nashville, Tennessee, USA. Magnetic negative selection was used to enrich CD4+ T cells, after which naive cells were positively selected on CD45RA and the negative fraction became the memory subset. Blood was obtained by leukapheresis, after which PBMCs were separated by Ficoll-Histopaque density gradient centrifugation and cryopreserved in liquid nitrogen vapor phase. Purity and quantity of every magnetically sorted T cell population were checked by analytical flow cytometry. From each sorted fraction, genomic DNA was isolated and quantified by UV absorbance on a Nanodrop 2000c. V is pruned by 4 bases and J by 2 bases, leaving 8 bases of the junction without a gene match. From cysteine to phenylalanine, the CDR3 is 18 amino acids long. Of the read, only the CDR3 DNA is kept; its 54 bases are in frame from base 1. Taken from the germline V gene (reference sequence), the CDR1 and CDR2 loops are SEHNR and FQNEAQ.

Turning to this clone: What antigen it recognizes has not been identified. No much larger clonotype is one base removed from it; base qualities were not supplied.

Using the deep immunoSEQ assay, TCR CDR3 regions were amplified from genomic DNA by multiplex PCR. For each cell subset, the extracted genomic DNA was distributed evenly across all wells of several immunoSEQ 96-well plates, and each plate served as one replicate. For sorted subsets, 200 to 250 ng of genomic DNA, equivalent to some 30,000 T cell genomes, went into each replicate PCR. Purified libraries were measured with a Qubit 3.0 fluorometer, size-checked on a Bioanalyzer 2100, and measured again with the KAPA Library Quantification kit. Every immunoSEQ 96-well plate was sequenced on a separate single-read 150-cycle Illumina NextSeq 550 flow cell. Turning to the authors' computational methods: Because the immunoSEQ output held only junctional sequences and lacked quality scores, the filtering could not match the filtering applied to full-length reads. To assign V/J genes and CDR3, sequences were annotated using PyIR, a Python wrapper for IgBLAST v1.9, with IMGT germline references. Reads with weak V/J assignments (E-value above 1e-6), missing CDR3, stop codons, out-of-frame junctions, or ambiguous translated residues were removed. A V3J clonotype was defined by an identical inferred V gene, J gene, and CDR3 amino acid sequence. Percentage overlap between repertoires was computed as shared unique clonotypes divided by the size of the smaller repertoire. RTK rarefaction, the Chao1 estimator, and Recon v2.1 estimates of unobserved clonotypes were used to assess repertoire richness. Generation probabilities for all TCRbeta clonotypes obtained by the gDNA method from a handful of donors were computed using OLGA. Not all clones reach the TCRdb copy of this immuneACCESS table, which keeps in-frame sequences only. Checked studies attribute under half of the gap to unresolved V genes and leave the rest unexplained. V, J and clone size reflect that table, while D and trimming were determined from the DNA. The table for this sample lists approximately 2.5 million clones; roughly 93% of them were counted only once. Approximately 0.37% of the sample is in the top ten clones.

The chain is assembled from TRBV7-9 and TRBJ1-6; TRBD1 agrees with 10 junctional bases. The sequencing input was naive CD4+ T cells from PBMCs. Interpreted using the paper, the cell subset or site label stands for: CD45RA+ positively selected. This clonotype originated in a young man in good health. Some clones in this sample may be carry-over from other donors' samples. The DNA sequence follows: TGTGCCAGCAGCTCCTCCCCTGGGACAGGGGCCTATAATTCACCCCTCCACTTT. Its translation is CASSSSPGTGAYNSPLHF. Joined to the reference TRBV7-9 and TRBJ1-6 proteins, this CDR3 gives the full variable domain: DTGVSQNPRHKITKRGQNVTFRCDPISEHNRLYWYRQTLGQGPEFLTYFQNEAQLEKSRLLSDRFSAERPKGSFSTLEIQRTEQGDSAMYLCASSSSPGTGAYNSPLHFGNGTRLTVT.